Sequencing of this T cell receptor beta chain was carried out in a study of T cell responses to AZD1222 COVID-19 vaccine. Study-level information: Researchers grouped second doses given at about 4 or about 12 weeks into one pool.

Study-wide findings and caveats: Increased Spike-specific TCR breadth and depth were observed after two AZD1222 doses. Seropositivity was recorded at baseline in only 6 or 7 AZD1222 recipients.

Profiling relied on immunoSEQ multiplex PCR, and the TCRdb table lists in-frame clones only, not all of them. The table has 130,000 or so clones, approximately 90% seen once. The CDR3 covers 15 residues. CDR1 SGHDN and CDR2 FVKESK come from the germline V gene. V dropped 0 bases and J dropped 6 bases, with 11 bases sitting between them. As to this clone: As yet, its antigen is unknown. Different DNA sequences within this sample yield the same CDR3.

The gene calls are TRBV14 and TRBJ1-4; D gene unclear. The TCR was taken from an adult in good health. The source was peripheral blood, collected on day 0 of AZD1222 vaccination. The CDR3 loop reads CASSQDRGVHEKLFF. In nucleotides, the CDR3 is TGTGCCAGCAGCCAAGATCGGGGAGTTCATGAAAAACTGTTTTTT.